This T cell receptor (beta chain) originates from a study of T cell responses to AZD1222 COVID-19 vaccine. Study-wide points: Repertoire collection took place solely once the T cell response had peaked.

This table comes from immunoSEQ multiplex PCR, and its TCRdb copy is limited to in-frame clones, with some not included. The table has 150,000 to 200,000 clones, about 91% seen once. For this clone: Antigen unknown.

Germline CDR1 and CDR2: MRHNA and SNTAGT. The CDR3 is 14 residues long. The germline V and J ends were trimmed by 3 bases and 5 bases, with 10 bases remaining between them. This sequence was found in an adult who received the AZD1222 COVID-19 vaccine. This chain connects TRBV6-4 to TRBJ2-2; maybe TRBD2 (5 bases). This specimen consisted of peripheral blood, obtained 28 days after the second AZD1222 dose. This CDR3 reads CASSESGETGELFF. In DNA form, the CDR3 reads TGTGCCAGCAGTGAGTCCGGGGAGACCGGGGAGCTGTTTTTT.